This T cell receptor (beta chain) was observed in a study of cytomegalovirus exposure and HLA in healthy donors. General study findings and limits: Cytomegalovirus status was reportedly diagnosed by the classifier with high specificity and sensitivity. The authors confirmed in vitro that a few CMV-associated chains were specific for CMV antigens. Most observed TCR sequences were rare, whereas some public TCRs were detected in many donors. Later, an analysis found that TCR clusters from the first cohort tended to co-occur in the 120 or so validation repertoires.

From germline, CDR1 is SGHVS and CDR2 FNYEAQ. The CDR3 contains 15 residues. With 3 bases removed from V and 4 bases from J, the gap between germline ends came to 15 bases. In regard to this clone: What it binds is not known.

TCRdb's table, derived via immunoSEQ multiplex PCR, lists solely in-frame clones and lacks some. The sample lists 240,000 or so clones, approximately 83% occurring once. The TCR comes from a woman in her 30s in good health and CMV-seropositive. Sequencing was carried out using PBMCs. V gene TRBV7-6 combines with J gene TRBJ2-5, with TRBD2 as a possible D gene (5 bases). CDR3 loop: CASSFTSPGTETQYF. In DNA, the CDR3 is TGTGCCAGCAGCTTCACTAGTCCGGGAACAGAGACCCAGTACTTC. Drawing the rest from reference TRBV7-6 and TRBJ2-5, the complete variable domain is GAGVSQSPRYKVTKRGQDVALRCDPISGHVSLYWYRQALGQGPEFLTYFNYEAQQDKSGLPNDRFSAERPEGSISTLTIQRTEQRDSAMYRCASSFTSPGTETQYFGPGTRLLVL.